Presented here are 20 T cell receptor beta chains from one specimen sequenced in a study of T cells in Graves' hyperthyroidism and ophthalmopathy. It was RNA transcripts that yielded the amplified TCR beta CDR3 regions. HTBI primers were used for first-round RT-PCR of the TCR CDR3. TCRdb re-analysed the multiplex PCR reads in MiXCR, keeping a single row per CDR3 protein. This sample has 250,000 to 300,000 distinct CDR3 sequences, with about 17% found just once. The material sequenced was blood. All receptors derive from a woman aged 55-70 years with Graves' ophthalmopathy.

This clonotype was seen at least ten times. This chain joins TRBV11-2 and TRBJ2-3; possibly TRBD1 for D (6 bases). Trimming took 1 base from V and 6 from J, leaving 20 bases between them. The CDR3 is 17 amino acids. Germline CDR1 and CDR2: SGHAT and FQNNGV. The chain's CDR3 is CASSLGQAHYPGDTQYF. The CDR3 coding sequence is TGTGCCAGCAGCTTAGGACAGGCCCATTACCCGGGCGATACGCAGTATTTT.

This clonotype was seen ten or more times. The chain has TRBV12-3 or TRBV12-4 and TRBJ1-5; D remains ambiguous. Trimming cost V 3 bases and J 0 bases, with 15 bases left between them. The CDR3 is 17 residues long. CDR3 sequence reads: CASSLDGSFYSNQPQHF. CDR3 nucleotides: TGTGCCAGCAGTTTGGACGGCTCCTTTTATAGCAATCAGCCCCAGCATTTT.

This clonotype was observed many times. V and J are TRBV2 and TRBJ2-4; 9 bases line up with TRBD1. J was trimmed by 7 bases and V by 0 bases; bases with no gene match: 4. The CDR3 loop spans 15 amino acids. Germline CDR1 reads SNHLY; CDR2 reads FYNNEI. For the CDR3, the DNA is TGTGCCAGCAGTGAAGCGTCGGGACAGGGTAACATTCAGTACTTC. Its translation is CASSEASGQGNIQYF. The full variable domain, in which reference TRBV2 and TRBJ2-4 provide the parts outside the CDR3, is EPEVTQTPSHQVTQMGQEVILRCVPISNHLYFYWYRQILGQKVEFLVSFYNNEISEKSEIFDDQFSVERPDGSNFTLKIRSTKLEDSAMYFCASSEASGQGNIQYFGAGTRLSVL.

Worth noting for this clonotype: With a much larger clone just one base away, this may be a read error. The rearrangement uses TRBV12-3 or TRBV12-4 and TRBJ2-1; a possible D gene is TRBD2 (5 bases). V dropped 3 bases and J dropped 10 bases, with 10 bases sitting between them. This CDR3 is built from 12 residues. Written as DNA, the CDR3 is TGTGCCAGCAGTTTCGAAGGGAGCGAGCAGTTCTTC. Encoded protein: CASSFEGSEQFF.

In this sample, this clonotype turned up many times. The chain recombines TRBV27 with TRBJ1-1, with 11 bases that match TRBD1. The CDR3 is 18 residues long. Trimming removed 0 bases from V and 5 bases from J; junction bases left unmatched: 11. CDR1 and CDR2 (germline): MNHEY, SMNVEV (reference sequence). The DNA for the CDR3 is TGTGCCAGCAGTTTATCGCCCGGGACAGGGGGTTTTTTAACTGAAGCTTTCTTT. Translated: CASSLSPGTGGFLTEAFF.

This clonotype was seen a handful of times. This chain connects TRBV12-3 or TRBV12-4 to TRBJ1-5; a possible D gene is TRBD1 (6 bases). Between the trimmed V and J ends, which lost 3 bases and 7 bases, there was a span of 13 bases. This CDR3 is built from 14 residues. The CDR3 is CASSFEQGGQPQHF. The CDR3 region has the DNA TGTGCCAGCAGTTTTGAACAGGGTGGGCAGCCCCAGCATTTT.

Comments on this clonotype: The junction shows a germline mismatch at one end, possibly a read error. The rearrangement joins TRBV25-1 to TRBJ2-5; 7 positions agree with TRBD1. This CDR3 region has 15 residues. Germline V lookup: CDR1 MGHDK, CDR2 SYGVNS. The CDR3 sequence is CAGSLGTAYQETQYF. The CDR3 nucleotides are TGTGCCGGCAGTCTTGGGACAGCGTACCAAGAGACCCAGTACTTC.

At least ten counts were recorded for this clonotype. CDR3 loop: CASSVESGGGNSPLHF. The CDR3 DNA sequence: TGTGCCAGCAGTGTGGAGTCCGGAGGGGGTAATTCACCCCTCCACTTT. The J gene is TRBJ1-6, the V gene TRBV2, with a weak D call TRBD1 (6 bases). Germline V CDR1 and CDR2: SNHLY, FYNNEI. V was trimmed by 4 bases and J by 6 bases, leaving 16 bases between them. The CDR3 is 16 amino acids.

This clonotype showed up many times. This rearrangement joins TRBV14 to TRBJ2-3; D ambiguous. The CDR3 has 13 residues. Germline V gene lookup returns CDR1 SGHDN and CDR2 FVKESK. The V gene lost 0 bases and the J gene lost 5 bases, with 6 bases spanning the gap. The CDR3 sequence: CASSQDMRDTQYF. CDR3 in DNA: TGTGCCAGCAGCCAAGATATGAGAGATACGCAGTATTTT.

This clonotype was counted ten times or more. This rearrangement joins TRBV7-2 to TRBJ1-2, with a possible D match to TRBD1 (5 bases). Germline V gives CDR1 SGHTA, CDR2 FQGNSA. The V end lost 5 bases, the J end lost 2 bases, and 12 bases lay between the germline ends. The CDR3 is 14 residues long. Here the CDR3 reads CASSRQGANYGYTF. The CDR3 bases are TGTGCCAGCAGCAGGCAGGGCGCCAACTATGGCTACACCTTC. Using reference TRBV7-2 and TRBJ1-2 for the parts outside the CDR3, the full variable domain is GAGVSQSPSNKVTEKGKDVELRCDPISGHTALYWYRQSLGQGLEFLIYFQGNSAPDKSGLPSDRFSAERTGGSVSTLTIQRTQQEDSAVYLCASSRQGANYGYTFGSGTRLTVV.

The V and J genes are TRBV5-1 and TRBJ1-2; no clear D. The CDR3 consists of 14 residues. The V gene's germline CDR1 is SGHRS and CDR2 YFSETQ. V was pared by 0 bases and J by 0 bases, with 6 bases between. As DNA, the CDR3 is TGCGCCAGCAGCTTGGAACCGTCTAACTATGGCTACACCTTC. Encoded protein: CASSLEPSNYGYTF.

This clonotype was recorded at least ten times. The chain couples TRBV2 to TRBJ2-2; D possibly corresponds to TRBD2 (5 bases). This CDR3 is built from 16 residues. The V end lost 2 bases, the J end lost 0 bases, and 10 bases lay between the germline ends. Germline assignment: CDR1 SNHLY and CDR2 FYNNEI. CDR3 loop: CASSEWGVTNTGELFF. The DNA of the CDR3 is TGTGCCAGCAGTGAATGGGGAGTCACGAACACCGGGGAGCTGTTTTTT.

This clonotype was counted ten times or more. The rearrangement links TRBV20-1 to TRBJ1-5; D remains unclear. CDR3 length: 13 residues. V was trimmed by 3 bases and J by 8 bases, leaving 14 bases between them. The V gene's germline CDR1 is DFQATT and CDR2 SNEGSKA (reference sequence). In DNA, the CDR3 is TGCAGTGCTAGTACGCAGGTACTGGAGCCCCAGCATTTT. Its translation is CSASTQVLEPQHF.

This sequence joins TRBV20-1 and TRBJ2-5; TRBD1 might be the D (6 bases). CDR1 is DFQATT and CDR2 is SNEGSKA in the germline V gene (reference sequence). Trimming stripped 3 bases from V and 4 bases from J, with 9 bases between. The CDR3 contains 12 residues. The CDR3 loop reads CSASTRGETQYF. Here the CDR3 DNA reads TGCAGTGCTAGTACCAGGGGAGAGACCCAGTACTTC.

The rearrangement links TRBV12-3 or TRBV12-4 to TRBJ1-6; D call uncertain. There are 16 residues in the CDR3. V was trimmed by 0 bases and J by 3 bases, leaving 9 bases between them. The DNA for the CDR3 is TGTGCCAGCAGTTTAGCATCAGGCGGCTATAATTCACCCCTCCACTTT. It translates to CASSLASGGYNSPLHF.

This clonotype appeared a few times. The CDR3 sequence is CASSVDRSQQGLNTGELFF. CDR3 coding DNA: TGTGCCAGCAGCGTTGACAGGTCCCAGCAGGGACTGAACACCGGGGAGCTGTTTTTT. The chain carries TRBV9 and TRBJ2-2; D may be TRBD1 or TRBD2 (6 bases each). V lost 2 bases and J 1 base, leaving 21 bases between the germline ends. The CDR3 runs 19 residues. Germline lookup yields CDR1 SGDLS and CDR2 YYNGEE.

This clonotype was counted between two and nine times. The chain is built from TRBV3-1 and TRBJ2-1; TRBD2 aligns across 14 bases. Trimming removed 4 bases from V and 1 base from J; junction bases left unmatched: 3. Germline lookup yields CDR1 LGHDT and CDR2 YNNKEL (reference sequence). The CDR3 consists of 17 residues. The CDR3 loop is CASSRGLAGGSYNEQFF. The DNA of the CDR3 is TGTGCCAGCAGCCGCGGACTAGCGGGAGGATCCTACAATGAGCAGTTCTTC.

The rearrangement joins TRBV4-1 to TRBJ2-1; 8 nucleotides align to TRBD2. The J segment lost 4 bases and the V segment lost 1 base, leaving 3 bases of the junction unmatched. The CDR3 is 15 amino acids. In germline, CDR1 is MGHRA, CDR2 YSYEKL. The CDR3 sequence is CASSQGLAHYNEQFF. The CDR3 DNA reads TGCGCCAGCAGCCAAGGACTAGCGCATTACAATGAGCAGTTCTTC.

This clonotype was detected only a few times. The chain combines TRBV11-2 with TRBJ1-4; D gene ambiguous. The V and J ends lost 3 bases and 5 bases respectively, with 13 bases between them. CDR1 is SGHAT, CDR2 FQNNGV, per germline. CDR3 length: 15 amino acids. CDR3: CASSLGFGENEKLFF. The CDR3 DNA is TGTGCCAGCAGCTTGGGGTTTGGGGAGAATGAAAAACTGTTTTTT.

The chain carries TRBV5-1 and TRBJ2-2; D is possibly TRBD1 (6 bases). The CDR3 contains 15 residues. The germline V gene has CDR1 SGHRS and CDR2 YFSETQ. Trimming took 1 base from V and 2 from J, leaving 9 bases between them. CDR3 protein: CASSLWGLNTGELFF. The CDR3 DNA is TGCGCCAGCAGCTTGTGGGGGCTTAACACCGGGGAGCTGTTTTTT.